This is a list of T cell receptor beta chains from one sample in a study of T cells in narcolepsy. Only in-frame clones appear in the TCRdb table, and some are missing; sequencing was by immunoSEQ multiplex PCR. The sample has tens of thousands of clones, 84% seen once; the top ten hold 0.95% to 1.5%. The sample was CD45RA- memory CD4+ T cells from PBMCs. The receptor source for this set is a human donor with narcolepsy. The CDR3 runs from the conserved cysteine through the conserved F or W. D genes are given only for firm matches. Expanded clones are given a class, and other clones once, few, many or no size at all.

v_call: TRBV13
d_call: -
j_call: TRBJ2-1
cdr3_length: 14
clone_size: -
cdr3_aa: CASSRRGALNEQFF
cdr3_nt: TGTGCCAGCAGCCGACGGGGGGCTTTGAATGAGCAGTTCTTC

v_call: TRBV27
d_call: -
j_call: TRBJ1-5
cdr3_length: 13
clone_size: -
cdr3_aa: CASSLEVNQPQHF
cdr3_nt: TGTGCCAGCAGTTTGGAGGTTAATCAGCCCCAGCATTTT

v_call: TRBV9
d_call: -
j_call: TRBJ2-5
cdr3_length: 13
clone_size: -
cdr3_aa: CASSASMGEGQYF
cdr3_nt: TGTGCCAGCAGCGCCAGTATGGGGGAAGGCCAGTACTTC

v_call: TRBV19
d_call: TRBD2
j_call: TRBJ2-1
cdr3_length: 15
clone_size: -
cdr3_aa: CASSIPGLGRNEQFF
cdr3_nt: TGTGCCAGTAGTATTCCGGGACTAGGGAGGAATGAGCAGTTCTTC

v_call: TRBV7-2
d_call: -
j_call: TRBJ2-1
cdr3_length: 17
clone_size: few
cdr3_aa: CASSLDGGQRAGNEQFF
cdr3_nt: TGTGCCAGCAGCTTAGACGGAGGACAGCGCGCCGGCAATGAGCAGTTCTTC

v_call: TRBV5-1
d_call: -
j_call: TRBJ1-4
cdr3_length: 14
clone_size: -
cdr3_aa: CASSSGQINEKLFF
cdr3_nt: TGCGCCAGCAGCTCAGGACAGATTAATGAAAAACTGTTTTTT

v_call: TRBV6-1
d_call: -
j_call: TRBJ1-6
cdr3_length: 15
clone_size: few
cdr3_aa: CASSASDSEWSPLHF
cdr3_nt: TGTGCCAGCAGTGCGTCGGACAGTGAATGGTCACCCCTCCACTTT

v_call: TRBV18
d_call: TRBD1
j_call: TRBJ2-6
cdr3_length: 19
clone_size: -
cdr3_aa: CASSSQWTGDFSGANVLTF
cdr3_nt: TGTGCCAGCTCATCCCAGTGGACAGGGGATTTCTCTGGGGCCAACGTCCTGACTTTC

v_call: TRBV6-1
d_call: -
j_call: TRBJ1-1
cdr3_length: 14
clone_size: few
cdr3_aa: CASSVPGGSTEAFF
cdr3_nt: TGTGCCAGCAGTGTCCCAGGTGGGAGCACTGAAGCTTTCTTT

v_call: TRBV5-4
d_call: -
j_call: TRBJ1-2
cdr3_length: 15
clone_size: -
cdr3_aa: CASSPAGVSIEGYTF
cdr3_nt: TGTGCCAGCAGCCCGGCAGGGGTTTCGATAGAGGGCTACACCTTC

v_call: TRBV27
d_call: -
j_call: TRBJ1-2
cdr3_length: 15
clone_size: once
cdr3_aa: CASSLRAGTNYGYTF
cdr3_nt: TGTGCCAGCAGTTTAAGGGCCGGGACTAACTATGGCTACACCTTC

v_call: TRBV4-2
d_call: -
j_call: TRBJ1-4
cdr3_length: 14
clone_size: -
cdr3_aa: CASGGAEFNEKLFF
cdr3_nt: TGTGCCAGCGGGGGGGCCGAATTTAATGAAAAACTGTTTTTT

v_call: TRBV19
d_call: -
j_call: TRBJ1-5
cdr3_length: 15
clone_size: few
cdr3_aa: CASSWAGGRGQPQHF
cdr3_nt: TGTGCCAGTAGTTGGGCCGGGGGGAGGGGTCAGCCCCAGCATTTT

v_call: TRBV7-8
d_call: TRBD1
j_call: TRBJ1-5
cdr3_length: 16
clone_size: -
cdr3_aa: CASSSGPQGGNQPQHF
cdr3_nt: TGTGCCAGCAGCTCAGGGCCCCAGGGGGGCAATCAGCCCCAGCATTTT

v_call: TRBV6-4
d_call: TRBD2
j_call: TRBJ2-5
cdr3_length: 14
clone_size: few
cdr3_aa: CASSDSAGVGTQYF
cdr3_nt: TGTGCCAGCAGTGACTCCGCGGGGGTGGGGACCCAGTACTTC